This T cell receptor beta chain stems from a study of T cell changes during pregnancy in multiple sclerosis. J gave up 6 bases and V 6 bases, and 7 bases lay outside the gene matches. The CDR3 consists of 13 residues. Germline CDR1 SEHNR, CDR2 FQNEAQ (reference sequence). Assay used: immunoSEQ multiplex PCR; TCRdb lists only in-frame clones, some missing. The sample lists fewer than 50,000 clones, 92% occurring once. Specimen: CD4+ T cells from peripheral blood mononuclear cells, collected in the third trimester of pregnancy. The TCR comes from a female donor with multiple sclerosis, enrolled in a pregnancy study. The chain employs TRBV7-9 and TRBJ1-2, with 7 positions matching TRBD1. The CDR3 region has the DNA TGTGCCAGCAGAACTAACAGGGGACATGGCTACACCTTC. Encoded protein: CASRTNRGHGYTF.